This T cell receptor (beta chain) came from a study of cytomegalovirus exposure and HLA in healthy donors. Sequencing used immunoSEQ multiplex PCR; TCRdb keeps in-frame clones, though not all of them. Seen here are 97,000 or so clones, about 95% observed once, and the top ten hold around 0.85%. Germline V gene sequence: CDR1 SGHVS, CDR2 FNYEAQ. The CDR3 has 11 amino acids. Trimming pared 8 bases from V and 1 base from J, leaving 5 bases between. General observations from the study: The majority of TCR sequences were rare, yet some public TCRs appeared in many donors. Both high specificity and high sensitivity reportedly marked the classifier's diagnosis of cytomegalovirus status.

As concerns this clone: The antigen is not known.

Sequenced material: PBMCs. The TCR sequence derives from a woman aged 18-29 years in good health and CMV-seronegative. V is TRBV7-6 and J is TRBJ1-1; the D is unclear. This CDR3 reads CASSSNTEAFF. In DNA, the CDR3 is TGTGCCAGCTCCTCGAACACTGAAGCTTTCTTT.